A single sample gave rise to the 9 T cell receptor beta chains below, sequenced in a study of shared clonotypes between healthy human individuals. TCRdb's table, derived via immunoSEQ multiplex PCR, lists solely in-frame clones and lacks some. The table includes more than 2 million clones, about 95% detected once. Sequencing was performed on naive CD4+ T cells sorted from blood. Subset in this sample: CD45RA+ positively selected. These receptors came from a man between 18 and 35 years old in good health.

The chain is built from TRBV10-3 and TRBJ1-2, with D possibly TRBD1 on 5 matching bases. Germline CDR1 is ENHRY and CDR2 is SYGVKD. V was shortened by 6 bases and J by 6 bases, with 14 bases between the two germline ends. The CDR3 totals 13 residues. Here the CDR3 DNA reads TGTGCCATCAGCACCGGGACGGAAGATGGCTACACCTTC. Protein sequence: CAISTGTEDGYTF.

V usage is TRBV27 and J usage is TRBJ2-6; the D gene is possibly TRBD2 (6 bases). Germline V gene data show CDR1 as MNHEY and CDR2 as SMNVEV (reference sequence). This CDR3 has 17 residues. The V end was cut by 9 bases, the J end by 4 bases, with 22 bases between. CDR3 nucleotide sequence: TGTGCCAGTGGCCTAGTGGGGGGTTTAGGAGGGGCCAACGTCCTGACTTTC. Translating it yields CASGLVGGLGGANVLTF.

This clone was found once. This sequence joins TRBV28 and TRBJ2-3; 10 bases agree with TRBD2. V was pared by 8 bases and J by 6 bases, with 11 bases of the junction left unmatched. Germline V lookup: CDR1 MDHEN, CDR2 SYDVKM. This CDR3 is built from 15 residues. CDR3 DNA sequence: TGTGCCAGCTGTAGACTAGCGGGCGTGGTGGATACGCAGTATTTT. This sequence encodes CASCRLAGVVDTQYF.

This clone was detected only a few times. Other DNA sequences within the sample encode an identical CDR3. The chain employs TRBV29-1 and TRBJ1-5, with D tentatively TRBD1 (5 bases). The CDR3 is made up of 12 amino acids. Germline CDR1 is SQVTM and CDR2 is ANQGSEA. V lost 4 bases, J lost 7 bases, and 11 bases lay in between. The CDR3 protein is CSVGAEGQPQHF. The CDR3 nucleotides read TGCAGCGTTGGAGCCGAGGGGCAGCCCCAGCATTTT.

The chain carries TRBV6-5 and TRBJ2-7, with TRBD2 as a possible D gene (6 bases). V lost 6 bases to trimming and J lost 1 base, with 10 bases between them. CDR1 and CDR2 from the germline V gene are MNHEY and SVGAGI. This CDR3 has 13 residues. The CDR3 sequence is CASSLGGSYEQYF. Written as DNA, the CDR3 is TGTGCCAGCAGCCTCGGGGGTTCCTACGAGCAGTACTTC.

The gene calls are TRBV28 and TRBJ2-2; tentative D call: TRBD2 (6 bases). V lost 10 bases and J 2 bases, leaving 11 bases between the germline ends. CDR3 length equals 13 residues. CDR1 and CDR2 (germline): MDHEN, SYDVKM. CDR3 in DNA: TGTGCCACCTGCGGGGCTAACACCGGGGAGCTGTTTTTT. Its translation: CATCGANTGELFF.

V usage is TRBV18 and J usage is TRBJ1-1; D is ambiguous. The V end was cut by 5 bases, the J end by 5 bases, with 15 bases between. This CDR3 region has 14 residues. Germline V gene lookup returns CDR1 KGHSH and CDR2 LQKENI. CDR3 nucleotide sequence: TGTGCCAGCTCAGCGACCGAGGGTGGAACTGAAGCTTTCTTT. Translated: CASSATEGGTEAFF. The entire variable domain, with the rest obtained from reference TRBV18 and TRBJ1-1, is as follows: NAGVMQNPRHLVRRRGQEARLRCSPMKGHSHVYWYRQLPEEGLKFMVYLQKENIIDESGMPKERFSAEFPKEGPSILRIQQVVRGDSAAYFCASSATEGGTEAFFGQGTRLTVV.

A note on this clone: Other DNA sequences in this specimen translate into the identical CDR3. The J gene is TRBJ2-7, the V gene TRBV6-1; D is unresolved. Trimming stripped 2 bases from V and 3 bases from J, with 5 bases between. This CDR3 comprises 12 residues. Germline CDR1 MNHNS, CDR2 SASEGT. The CDR3 DNA follows: TGTGCCAGCAGTGAACGTGGCTACGAGCAGTACTTC. This codes for CASSERGYEQYF.

V and J are TRBV7-9 and TRBJ1-1; D uncertain. This CDR3 contains 10 residues. The V gene's germline CDR1 is SEHNR and CDR2 FQNEAQ (reference sequence). The ends were cut back, 5 bases at V and 11 bases at J, with 9 bases in the middle. The CDR3 DNA is TGTGCCAGCAGCGTGCGGTGGGCTTTCTTT. Its protein is CASSVRWAFF.